This T cell receptor (beta chain) was sequenced for a study of vaccination and CD4 T cells after COVID-19. Study context: Convalescent donors totaled six males and four females, including two who were Hispanic. Post-vaccination specimens were collected at a median of about 70 days following dose two (range 14 to 241).

Sequencing of DNA taken from cultured CD4+ T cells relied on the Oncomine TCR Beta short-read assay. Each CDR3 protein gets one entry after TCRdb re-called the PCR reads with MiXCR. The sample consists of 20,000 to 25,000 distinct CDR3 sequences, 42% of them appearing once. This sample's time point: late sampling 161 to 241 days after vaccination in a few convalescent patients. Stated treatment: roughly 10-day PBMC culture with coronavirus spike peptide pools or control peptides (ViraFEST assay). This clonotype occurred a few times. Its cognate antigen is unknown. The germline V gene has CDR1 SEHNR and CDR2 FQNEAQ (reference sequence). V lost 2 bases, J lost 0 bases, and 10 bases lay in between. The CDR3 is made up of 15 amino acids.

The sequence was collected from a human donor who had recovered from COVID-19. The material sequenced was CD4+ T cells from blood, cultured in vitro, taken about 7 months after SARS-CoV-2 vaccination. This chain uses TRBV7-9 with TRBJ2-5; D remains unclear. CDR3 DNA: TGTGCCAGCAGCTTAACCTCGTGGTACCAAGAGACCCAGTACTTC. Protein: CASSLTSWYQETQYF.